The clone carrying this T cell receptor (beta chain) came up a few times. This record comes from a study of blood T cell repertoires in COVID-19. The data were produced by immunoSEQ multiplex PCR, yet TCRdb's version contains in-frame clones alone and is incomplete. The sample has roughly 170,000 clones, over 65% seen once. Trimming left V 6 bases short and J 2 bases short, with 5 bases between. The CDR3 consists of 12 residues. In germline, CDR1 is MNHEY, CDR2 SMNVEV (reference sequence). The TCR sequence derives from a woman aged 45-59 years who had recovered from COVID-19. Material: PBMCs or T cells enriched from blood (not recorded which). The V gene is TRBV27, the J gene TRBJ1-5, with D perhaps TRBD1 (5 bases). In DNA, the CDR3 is TGTGCCAGCAGACAGGGCAATCAGCCCCAGCATTTT. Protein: CASRQGNQPQHF.